This entry lists 2 T cell receptor beta chains sequenced from one sample in a study of beta chain features in type 1 diabetes. Regarding the study as a whole: When Type 1 diabetes patients were examined, their TCRB CDR3s proved moderately but significantly shorter in all four CD4+ subsets.

Their antigens are not known. Expressed TCRB transcripts were sequenced, since all the RNA that had been isolated was reverse transcribed. Produced via immunoSEQ multiplex PCR; TCRdb's table is partial and in-frame only. The sample lists approximately 160,000 clones, about a tenth occurring once. The sample consisted of central memory CD4+ T cells from blood. All receptors come from a man aged 30 to 39 with type 1 diabetes.

The chain recombines TRBV28 with TRBJ2-7; D remains unclear. Germline assignment: CDR1 MDHEN and CDR2 SYDVKM. Trimming removed 6 bases from V and 4 bases from J, with 10 bases in between. The CDR3 runs to 12 residues. As DNA, the CDR3 is TGTGCCAGCAGACCAACGGGTTACGAGCAGTACTTC. Protein sequence: CASRPTGYEQYF. Filled out from reference TRBV28 and TRBJ2-7, the complete variable domain reads DVKVTQSSRYLVKRTGEKVFLECVQDMDHENMFWYRQDPGLGLRLIYFSYDVKMKEKGDIPEGYSVSREKKERFSLILESASTNQTSMYLCASRPTGYEQYFGPGTRLTVT.

This clone was seen many times. The gene calls are TRBV29-1 and TRBJ2-1; D possibly corresponds to TRBD2 (7 bases). The CDR3 sequence is 14 residues long. V dropped 4 bases and J dropped 9 bases, with 19 bases sitting between them. Per germline, CDR1 SQVTM and CDR2 ANQGSEA. The CDR3 spells CSVGGLGTKAEQFF. CDR3 nucleotide sequence: TGCAGCGTTGGGGGGCTCGGGACTAAGGCTGAGCAGTTCTTC.